At least ten counts were recorded for the clone carrying this T cell receptor (beta chain). This sample stems from a study of blood T cell repertoires in COVID-19. In the study's own analysis: Reference gene primer amplification gave estimated nucleated cell counts. The protocol was immunoSEQ multiplex PCR, while the TCRdb copy is restricted to in-frame clones and leaves out a portion. The DNA gave D and trimming, while V, J and clone size come from that table. The table has approximately 240,000 clones, around 87% seen once. CDR3 length equals 18 residues. The receptor comes from a woman aged 25-40 years who had recovered from COVID-19. The sequenced sample was peripheral blood. The rearrangement links TRBV21-1 to TRBJ1-6; TRBD1, as called in the table, went unchecked against the DNA. TRBV21-1 has pseudogene status. The CDR3 DNA sequence: TGTGCCAGCAGCAAAGCACCGGGACAGGGTCGATATAATTCACCCCTCCACTTT. Translating gives CASSKAPGQGRYNSPLHF.